This entry lists 15 T cell receptor beta chains sequenced from one sample in a study of memory CD4+ T cells and cytomegalovirus serostatus. Some clones are missing from TCRdb's copy, which holds only in-frame ones; the method was immunoSEQ multiplex PCR. The sample records just under 65,000 clones, about 74% being singletons. The sort gate was single viable CD3+CD4+CD8-CD45RO+ cells for memory CD4+ T cells. Material for sequencing was memory CD4+ T cells from blood. Source of these receptors: an adult in good health and CMV-seronegative.

The chain recombines TRBV30 with TRBJ1-6, with D tentatively TRBD1 (5 bases). CDR3 length: 15 amino acids. Trimming took 2 bases from V and 6 from J, leaving 14 bases between them. CDR1 and CDR2 (germline): GTSNPN, SVGIG (reference sequence). CDR3 loop: CAWSTKGEGNSPLHF. The CDR3 region has the DNA TGTGCCTGGAGTACCAAAGGGGAGGGTAATTCACCCCTCCACTTT.

This chain connects TRBV29-1 to TRBJ2-3; D perhaps matches TRBD2 (5 bases). The V gene's germline CDR1 is SQVTM and CDR2 ANQGSEA. The V and J ends lost 2 bases and 5 bases respectively, with 17 bases between them. The CDR3 spans 15 residues. CDR3 nucleotide sequence: TGCAGCGTTGAACGAGTGGCGGCCGGAGGAGATACGCAGTATTTT. As protein: CSVERVAAGGDTQYF.

This clone showed up just a few times. The rearrangement joins TRBV11-2 to TRBJ2-1; TRBD2 aligns across 7 bases. Germline values: CDR1 SGHAT, CDR2 FQNNGV. Trimming at V came to 5 bases and at J to 0 bases, leaving 7 bases not matched to a gene. The CDR3 is 16 residues long. The DNA for the CDR3 is TGTGCCAGCAGCCTACGGGGGGACTCCTCCTACAATGAGCAGTTCTTC. It translates to CASSLRGDSSYNEQFF.

The rearrangement uses TRBV7-2 and TRBJ2-1; D might be TRBD2 (6 bases). Germline V gene sequence: CDR1 SGHTA, CDR2 FQGNSA. This CDR3 region has 12 residues. V was pared by 4 bases and J by 14 bases, with 15 bases between. The CDR3 sequence is CASSSLAISKFF. Written as DNA, the CDR3 is TGTGCCAGCAGCTCGCTAGCGATCTCGAAGTTCTTC.

The V gene is TRBV7-6, the J gene TRBJ2-1; 7 positions match TRBD2. CDR1 and CDR2 from the germline V gene are SGHVS and FNYEAQ. The CDR3 runs 15 residues. J gave up 4 bases and V 5 bases, and 8 bases lay outside the gene matches. The CDR3 spells CASSELGGGYNEQFF. CDR3 DNA: TGTGCCAGCAGCGAGTTGGGGGGGGGATACAATGAGCAGTTCTTC.

The rearrangement joins TRBV11-1 to TRBJ2-5; possible D gene TRBD1, 6 bases. The germline gives CDR1 SGHAT, CDR2 FQDESV (reference sequence). The CDR3 covers 14 residues. Trimming took off 4 bases at V and 1 base at J, with 10 bases between the two ends. The CDR3 nucleotides read TGTGCCAGCAGCTCAGGACAGACCCAAGAGACCCAGTACTTC. As protein: CASSSGQTQETQYF.

This clone was detected a few times. The gene calls are TRBV19 and TRBJ2-7, with D possibly matching TRBD2 (6 bases). Germline V lookup: CDR1 LNHDA, CDR2 SQIVND (reference sequence). This CDR3 has 12 amino acids. The V end lost 5 bases, the J end lost 4 bases, and 9 bases lay between the germline ends. The CDR3 protein is CASSAGSYEQYF. In DNA form, the CDR3 reads TGTGCCAGTAGTGCCGGGAGTTACGAGCAGTACTTC.

The genes are TRBV7-3 and TRBJ2-2, with 7 bases aligning to TRBD2. V trimming: 6 bases; J trimming: 7 bases; junction bases outside the gene matches: 5. CDR1 is SGHTA, CDR2 FQGTGA, per germline. The CDR3 is 13 residues long. CDR3: CASSTTSVGELFF. The CDR3 bases are TGTGCCAGCAGTACTACTAGCGTCGGGGAGCTGTTTTTT. Based on the CDR3 plus reference TRBV7-3 and TRBJ2-2, the full variable domain is GAGVSQTPSNKVTEKGKYVELRCDPISGHTALYWYRQSLGQGPEFLIYFQGTGAADDSGLPNDRFFAVRPEGSVSTLKIQRTERGDSAVYLCASSTTSVGELFFGEGSRLTVL.

CDR3 residues: CASSLGQGDGYTF. CDR3 DNA: TGCGCCAGCAGCTTGGGACAGGGCGACGGCTACACCTTC. The rearrangement links TRBV5-1 to TRBJ1-2, with 7 nucleotides matching TRBD1. Germline lookup yields CDR1 SGHRS and CDR2 YFSETQ. There are 13 residues in the CDR3. Trimming removed 0 bases from V and 8 bases from J; junction bases left unmatched: 4.

The J gene is TRBJ1-2, the V gene TRBV6-5; weak D call: TRBD1 (5 bases). V was trimmed by 6 bases and J by 8 bases, leaving 16 bases between them. Germline V gene sequence: CDR1 MNHEY, CDR2 SVGAGI. The CDR3 extends over 13 amino acids. CDR3 protein: CASRPTGPSGYTF. CDR3 in DNA: TGTGCCAGCAGACCCACGGGGCCCAGCGGCTACACCTTC.

V gene TRBV18 combines with J gene TRBJ1-1; D is perhaps TRBD1 (5 bases). Between the trimmed V and J ends, which lost 0 bases and 1 base, there was a span of 9 bases. CDR1 and CDR2 (germline): KGHSH, LQKENI. The CDR3 runs to 15 residues. CDR3 residues: CASSPPGVRNTEAFF. The DNA of the CDR3 is TGTGCCAGCTCACCACCGGGGGTCAGGAACACTGAAGCTTTCTTT.

This clone was detected only a few times. The chain joins TRBV4-3 to TRBJ2-7; 11 positions match TRBD2. The V segment lost 1 base and the J segment 6 bases; nucleotides outside the gene matches: 2. The CDR3 contains 14 residues. Looked up from germline, CDR1 is LGHNA and CDR2 is YSLEER. The CDR3 protein is CASSQVLAGVEQYF. The CDR3 DNA reads as TGCGCCAGCAGCCAAGTACTAGCGGGAGTCGAGCAGTACTTC.

The chain recombines TRBV7-3 with TRBJ1-3; TRBD1 agrees at 8 bases. Germline V gives CDR1 SGHTA, CDR2 FQGTGA. V gave up 5 bases and J gave up 4 bases; unmatched junction bases: 10. This CDR3 is built from 16 residues. The CDR3 sequence is CASSLRRTGKGNTIYF. In DNA form, the CDR3 reads TGTGCCAGCAGCCTAAGAAGGACAGGGAAAGGAAACACCATATATTTT.

This chain joins TRBV6-5 and TRBJ1-4; a weak D match, TRBD1 (5 bases). Trimming stripped 2 bases from V and 2 bases from J, with 9 bases between. Germline V gene sequence: CDR1 MNHEY, CDR2 SVGAGI. The CDR3 sequence is 15 residues long. Here the CDR3 reads CASSYGGATNEKLFF. In DNA form, the CDR3 reads TGTGCCAGCAGTTACGGAGGGGCGACTAATGAAAAACTGTTTTTT.

CDR3 nucleotides: TGTGCCAGCAGTTTATTTGTCGGGCAAAATGAAAAACTGTTTTTT. Translated, it gives CASSLFVGQNEKLFF. The chain couples TRBV28 to TRBJ1-4, with D uncertain. This CDR3 spans 15 amino acids. Trimming took off 1 base at V and 5 bases at J, with 11 bases between the two ends. Germline CDR1 reads MDHEN; CDR2 reads SYDVKM.